One sample yielded the 6 T cell receptor beta chains listed below, sequenced in a study of T cell repertoires in cytomegalovirus infection. These receptors' targets are unknown. TCRdb re-analysed the reads in MiXCR, keeping a single row per CDR3 protein. The sample consists of hundreds of thousands of distinct CDR3 sequences, about 30% of them appearing once. The sequenced sample was cultured PBMCs, obtained from culture after CMV antigen stimulation. The receptors were sampled from a human donor in good health (CMV status not recorded). Some clones in this sample may be carry-over from other donors' samples.

This clonotype was detected only a few times. The genes are TRBV12-3 or TRBV12-4 and TRBJ1-6; D gene ambiguous. The V and J ends lost 1 base and 7 bases respectively, with 8 bases between them. The CDR3 runs to 14 residues. DNA of the CDR3: TGTGCCAGCAGTTTAGGGTTACAAAATTCACCCCTCCACTTT. This gives the protein CASSLGLQNSPLHF.

This chain links TRBV6-2 or TRBV6-3 with TRBJ2-6, with D possibly TRBD2 on 6 matching bases. CDR1 is MNHEY, CDR2 SVGEGT, per germline. This CDR3 has 17 residues. V dropped 2 bases and J dropped 0 bases, with 11 bases sitting between them. In nucleotides, the CDR3 is TGTGCCAGCAGTTACGGGGGGTCCATCTCTGGGGCCAACGTCCTGACTTTC. It encodes CASSYGGSISGANVLTF.

J is TRBJ2-4 and V is TRBV12-3 or TRBV12-4; no reliable D call. There are 14 residues in the CDR3. V lost 1 base to trimming and J lost 6 bases, with 10 bases between them. As DNA, the CDR3 is TGTGCCAGCAGTTTAGGGGCAGGTACAAACATTCAGTACTTC. It translates to CASSLGAGTNIQYF.

This clonotype was picked up a small number of times. The genes are TRBV15 and TRBJ2-1, with 11 bases fitting TRBD2. After removal of 4 bases from V and 16 bases from J, the junction contained 15 bases not matched to a gene. Per the germline V gene, CDR1 is LNHNV and CDR2 is YYDKDF (reference sequence). The CDR3 consists of 15 residues. CDR3: CATSNQRSLAGGSFF. The CDR3 nucleotides read TGTGCCACCAGCAACCAACGAAGTCTAGCGGGGGGAAGCTTCTTC. Complete variable domain (other parts from reference TRBV15 and TRBJ2-1): DAMVIQNPRYQVTQFGKPVTLSCSQTLNHNVMYWYQQKSSQAPKLLFHYYDKDFNNEADTPDNFQSRRPNTSFCFLDIRSPGLGDTAMYLCATSNQRSLAGGSFFGPGTRLTVL.

This clonotype was counted between two and nine times. The chain carries TRBV12-3 or TRBV12-4 and TRBJ2-7; maybe TRBD2 (5 bases). The CDR3 is 14 amino acids. V was shortened by 6 bases and J by 7 bases, with 19 bases between the two germline ends. The CDR3, as DNA: TGTGCCAGCAGCCCGCGGCGCGGGCAGATGGAGCAGTACTTC. Encoded protein: CASSPRRGQMEQYF.

The chain links TRBV4-2 to TRBJ1-3, with no clear D. Trimming took 2 bases from V and 8 from J, leaving 10 bases between them. From germline, CDR1 is LGHNA and CDR2 YNFKEQ. The CDR3 contains 13 residues. The CDR3: CASSQSRTDTIYF. CDR3 coding DNA: TGTGCCAGCAGCCAAAGCCGTACGGACACCATATATTTT.